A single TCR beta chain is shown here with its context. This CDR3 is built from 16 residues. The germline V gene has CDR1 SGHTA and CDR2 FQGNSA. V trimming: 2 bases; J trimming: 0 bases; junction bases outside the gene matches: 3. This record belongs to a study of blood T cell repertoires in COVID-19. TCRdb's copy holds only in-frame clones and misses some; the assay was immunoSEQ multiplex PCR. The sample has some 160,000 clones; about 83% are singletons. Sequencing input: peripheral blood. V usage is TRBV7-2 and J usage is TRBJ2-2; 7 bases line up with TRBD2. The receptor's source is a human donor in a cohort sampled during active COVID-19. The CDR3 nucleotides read TGTGCCAGCAGCTTAAATGGGGGGGCGAACACCGGGGAGCTGTTTTTT. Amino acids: CASSLNGGANTGELFF.